Given below is one T cell receptor (beta chain) in context. Its antigen is unidentified. The record originates from a study of post-analysis software for immune sequencing data. General study points: F measure showed strong co-clustering of same-batch samples. Elevated frequency relative to controls characterized several TRBV segments in patients, TRBV5-6, TRBV5-1 and TRBV20-1 among them.

Unique molecular identifiers were built into the TCR beta cDNA libraries. Input populations of 1 to 10 million T cells gave rise to some 500,000 cDNA molecules. TCRdb re-called the PCR reads with MiXCR, one entry per CDR3 protein. The sample holds more than 350,000 distinct CDR3 sequences; less than 40% are singletons and the top ten take less than 8%. The germline CDR1 and CDR2 sequences are KGHSH and LQKENI. V was shortened by 8 bases and J by 4 bases, with 15 bases between the two germline ends. The CDR3 runs to 13 residues. The sample consisted of blood. The gene calls are TRBV18 and TRBJ2-7, with D possibly being TRBD1 (6 bases). This TCR came from a girl aged 2-15 years with multiple sclerosis. The CDR3 nucleotides read TGTGCCAGCGCCGGGACAACCGGGTACGAGCAGTACTTC. Protein: CASAGTTGYEQYF.